Included here is one T cell receptor (beta chain) sequence, with context. Its antigen is unknown. CDR1 and CDR2 from the germline V gene are MNHEY and SMNVEV (reference sequence). CDR3 length: 15 residues. The source of the sample is a study of CXCR3-negative and CXCR3-positive naive CD8 T cells. Findings of the study overall: Diversity in memory CD8+ cells fell much lower than the comparably high levels seen in both naive subsets.

Libraries were UMI-labeled 5' RACE TRB cDNA. After re-calling the 5' RACE reads, TCRdb lists one entry per CDR3 protein, DNA absent. The sample holds 70,000 to 100,000 distinct CDR3 sequences. Material for sequencing was naive CXCR3- CD8+ T cells from blood. Subset meaning: CD45RO-CCR7+CD27+CD95- naive CD8+ T cells lacking CXCR3 (TNR3-). The chain couples TRBV27 to TRBJ2-1. The TCR was taken from a human donor in good health. Some clones in this sample may be carry-over from other donors' samples. CDR3 in amino acids: CASSLSLLTYNEQFF.